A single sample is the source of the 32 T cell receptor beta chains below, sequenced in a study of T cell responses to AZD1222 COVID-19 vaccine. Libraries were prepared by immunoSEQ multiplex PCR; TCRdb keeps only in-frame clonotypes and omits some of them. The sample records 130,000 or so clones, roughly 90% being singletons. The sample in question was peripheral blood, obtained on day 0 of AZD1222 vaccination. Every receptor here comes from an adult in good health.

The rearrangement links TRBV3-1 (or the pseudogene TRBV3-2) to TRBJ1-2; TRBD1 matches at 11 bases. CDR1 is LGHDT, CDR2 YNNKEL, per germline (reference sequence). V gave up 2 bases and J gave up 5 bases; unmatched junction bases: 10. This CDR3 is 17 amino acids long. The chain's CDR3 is CASSQHRGDRGKYGYTF. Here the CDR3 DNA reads TGTGCCAGCAGCCAACACCGGGGGGACAGGGGGAAATATGGCTACACCTTC.

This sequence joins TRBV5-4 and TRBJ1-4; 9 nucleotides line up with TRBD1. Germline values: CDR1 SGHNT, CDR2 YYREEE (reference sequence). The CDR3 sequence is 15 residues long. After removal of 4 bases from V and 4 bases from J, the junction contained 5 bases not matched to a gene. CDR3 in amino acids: CASSPGTGFNEKLFF. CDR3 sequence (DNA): TGTGCCAGCAGCCCGGGGACAGGGTTTAATGAAAAACTGTTTTTT.

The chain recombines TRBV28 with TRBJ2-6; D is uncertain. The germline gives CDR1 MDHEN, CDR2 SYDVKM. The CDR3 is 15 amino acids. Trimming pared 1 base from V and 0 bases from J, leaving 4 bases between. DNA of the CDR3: TGTGCCAGCAGTTTATCGAGCTCTGGGGCCAACGTCCTGACTTTC. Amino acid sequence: CASSLSSSGANVLTF.

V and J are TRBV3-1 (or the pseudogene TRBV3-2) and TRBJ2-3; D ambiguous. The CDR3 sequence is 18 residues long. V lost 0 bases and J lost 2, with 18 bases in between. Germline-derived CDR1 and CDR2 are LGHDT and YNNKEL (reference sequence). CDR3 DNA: TGTGCCAGCAGCCAAGAGTCAGCTCGGTTAACCCCCACAGATACGCAGTATTTT. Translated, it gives CASSQESARLTPTDTQYF.

The CDR3 DNA reads as TGTGCCAGCAGTTACTCAGGACCTAGCACAGATACGCAGTATTTT. It is translated as CASSYSGPSTDTQYF. The chain is built from TRBV6-5 and TRBJ2-3; D unresolved. Per germline, CDR1 MNHEY and CDR2 SVGAGI. The CDR3 loop spans 15 amino acids. Trimming cost V 0 bases and J 0 bases, with 7 bases left between them.

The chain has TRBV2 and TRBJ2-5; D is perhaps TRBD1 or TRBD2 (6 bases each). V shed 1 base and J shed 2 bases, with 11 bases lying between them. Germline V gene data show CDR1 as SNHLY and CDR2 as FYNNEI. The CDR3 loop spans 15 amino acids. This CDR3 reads CASSEEGGRQETQYF. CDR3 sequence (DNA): TGTGCCAGCAGTGAAGAGGGGGGCAGGCAAGAGACCCAGTACTTC.

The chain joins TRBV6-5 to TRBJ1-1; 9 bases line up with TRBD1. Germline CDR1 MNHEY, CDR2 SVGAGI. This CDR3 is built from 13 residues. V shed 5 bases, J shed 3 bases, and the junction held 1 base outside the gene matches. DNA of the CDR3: TGTGCCAGCAGTAGACAGGGGGACACTGAAGCTTTCTTT. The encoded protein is CASSRQGDTEAFF.

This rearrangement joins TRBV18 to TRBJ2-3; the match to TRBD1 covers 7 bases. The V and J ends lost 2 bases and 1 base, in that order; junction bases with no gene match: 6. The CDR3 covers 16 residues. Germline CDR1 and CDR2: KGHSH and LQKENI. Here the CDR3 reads CASSPGVGGGTDTQYF. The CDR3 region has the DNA TGTGCCAGCTCACCAGGAGTAGGGGGCGGCACAGATACGCAGTATTTT.

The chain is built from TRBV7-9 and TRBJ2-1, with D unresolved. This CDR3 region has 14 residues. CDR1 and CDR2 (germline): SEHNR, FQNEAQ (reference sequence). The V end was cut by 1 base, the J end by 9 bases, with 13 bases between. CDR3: CASSLEDLLGEQFF. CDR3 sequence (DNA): TGTGCCAGCAGCTTAGAGGATCTCCTCGGTGAGCAGTTCTTC.

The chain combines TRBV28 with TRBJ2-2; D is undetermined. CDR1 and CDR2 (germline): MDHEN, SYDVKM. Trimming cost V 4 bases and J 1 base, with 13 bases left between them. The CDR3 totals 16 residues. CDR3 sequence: CASSSPSLRNTGELFF. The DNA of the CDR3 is TGTGCCAGCAGTTCCCCCAGTTTAAGGAACACCGGGGAGCTGTTTTTT.

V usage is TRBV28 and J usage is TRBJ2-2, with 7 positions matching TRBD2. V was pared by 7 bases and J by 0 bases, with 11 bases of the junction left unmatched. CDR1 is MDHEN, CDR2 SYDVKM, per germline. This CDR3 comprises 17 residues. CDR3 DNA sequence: TGTGCCAGCAAAAATTTTGGGGGGAGGGCGAACACCGGGGAGCTGTTTTTT. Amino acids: CASKNFGGRANTGELFF.

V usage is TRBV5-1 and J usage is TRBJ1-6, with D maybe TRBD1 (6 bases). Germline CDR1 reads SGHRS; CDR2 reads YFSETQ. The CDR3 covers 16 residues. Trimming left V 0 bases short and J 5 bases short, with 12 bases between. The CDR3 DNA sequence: TGCGCCAGCAGCTTGGTGTCGGCAGGGGATAATTCACCCCTCCACTTT. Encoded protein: CASSLVSAGDNSPLHF.

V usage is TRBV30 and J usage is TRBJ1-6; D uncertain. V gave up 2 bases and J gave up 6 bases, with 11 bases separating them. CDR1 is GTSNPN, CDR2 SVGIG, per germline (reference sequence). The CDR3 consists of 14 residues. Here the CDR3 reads CAWSPDMGNSPLHF. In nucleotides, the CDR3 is TGTGCCTGGAGTCCAGACATGGGTAATTCACCCCTCCACTTT. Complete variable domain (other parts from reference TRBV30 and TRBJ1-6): SQTIHQWPATLVQPVGSPLSLECTVEGTSNPNLYWYRQAAGRGLQLLFYSVGIGQISSEVPQNLSASRPQDRQFILSSKKLLLSDSGFYLCAWSPDMGNSPLHFGNGTRLTVT.

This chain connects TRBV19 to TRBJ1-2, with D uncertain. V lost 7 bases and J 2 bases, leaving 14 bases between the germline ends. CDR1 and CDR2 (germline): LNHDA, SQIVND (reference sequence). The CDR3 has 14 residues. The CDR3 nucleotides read TGTGCCAGTACAGGAAACAGCAACAACTATGGCTACACCTTC. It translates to CASTGNSNNYGYTF.

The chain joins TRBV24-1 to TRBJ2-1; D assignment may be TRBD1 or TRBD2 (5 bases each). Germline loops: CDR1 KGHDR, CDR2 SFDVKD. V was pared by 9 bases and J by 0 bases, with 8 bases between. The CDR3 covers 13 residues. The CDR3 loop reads CATGGGSYNEQFF. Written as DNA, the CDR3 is TGTGCCACCGGGGGTGGCTCCTACAATGAGCAGTTCTTC.

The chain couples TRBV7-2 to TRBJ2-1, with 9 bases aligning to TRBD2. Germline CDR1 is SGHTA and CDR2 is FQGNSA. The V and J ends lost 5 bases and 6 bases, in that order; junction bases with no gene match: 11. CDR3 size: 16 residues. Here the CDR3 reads CASSPTGLAGTNEQFF. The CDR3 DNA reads TGTGCCAGCAGCCCCACCGGGCTAGCGGGGACCAATGAGCAGTTCTTC.

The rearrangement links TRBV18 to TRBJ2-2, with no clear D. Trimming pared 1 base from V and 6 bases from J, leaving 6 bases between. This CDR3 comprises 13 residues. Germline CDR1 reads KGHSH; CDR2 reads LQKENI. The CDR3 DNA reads TGTGCCAGCTCACCACGGGTTGCCGGGGAGCTGTTTTTT. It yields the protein CASSPRVAGELFF.

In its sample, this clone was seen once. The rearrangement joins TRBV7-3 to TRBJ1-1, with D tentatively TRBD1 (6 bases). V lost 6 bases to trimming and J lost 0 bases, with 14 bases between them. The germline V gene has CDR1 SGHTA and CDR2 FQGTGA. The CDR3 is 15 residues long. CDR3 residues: CASSPPQGLNTEAFF. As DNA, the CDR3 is TGTGCCAGCAGTCCCCCCCAGGGGTTGAACACTGAAGCTTTCTTT. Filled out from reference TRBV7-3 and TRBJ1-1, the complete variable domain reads GAGVSQTPSNKVTEKGKYVELRCDPISGHTALYWYRQSLGQGPEFLIYFQGTGAADDSGLPNDRFFAVRPEGSVSTLKIQRTERGDSAVYLCASSPPQGLNTEAFFGQGTRLTVV.

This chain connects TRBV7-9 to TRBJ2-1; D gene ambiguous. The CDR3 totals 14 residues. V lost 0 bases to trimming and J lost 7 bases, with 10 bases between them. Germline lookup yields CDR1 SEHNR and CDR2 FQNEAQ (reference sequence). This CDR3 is CASSLAPGTNEQFF. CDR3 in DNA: TGTGCCAGCAGCTTAGCGCCCGGTACGAATGAGCAGTTCTTC.

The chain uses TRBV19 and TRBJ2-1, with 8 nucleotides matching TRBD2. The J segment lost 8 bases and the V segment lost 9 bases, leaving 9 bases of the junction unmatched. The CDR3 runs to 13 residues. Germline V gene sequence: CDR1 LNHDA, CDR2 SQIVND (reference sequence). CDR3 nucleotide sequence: TGTGCCAGCAGCGGGACTAGTTTCTATGAGCAGTTCTTC. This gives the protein CASSGTSFYEQFF.

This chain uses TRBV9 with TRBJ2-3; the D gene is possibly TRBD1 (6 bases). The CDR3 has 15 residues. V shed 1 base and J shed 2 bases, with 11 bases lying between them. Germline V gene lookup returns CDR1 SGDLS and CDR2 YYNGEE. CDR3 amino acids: CASSVTQGPTDTQYF. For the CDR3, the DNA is TGTGCCAGCAGCGTAACGCAGGGGCCCACAGATACGCAGTATTTT.

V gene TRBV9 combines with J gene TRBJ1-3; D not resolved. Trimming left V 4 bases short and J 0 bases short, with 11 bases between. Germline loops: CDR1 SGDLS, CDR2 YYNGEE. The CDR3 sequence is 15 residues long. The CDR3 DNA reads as TGTGCCAGCAGCCACTCCAAATTCTCTGGAAACACCATATATTTT. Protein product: CASSHSKFSGNTIYF.

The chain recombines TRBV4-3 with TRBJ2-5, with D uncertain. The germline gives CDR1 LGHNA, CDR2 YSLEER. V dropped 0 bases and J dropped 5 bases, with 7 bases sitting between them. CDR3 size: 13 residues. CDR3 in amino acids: CASSQDGWETQYF. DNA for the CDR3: TGCGCCAGCAGCCAAGATGGGTGGGAGACCCAGTACTTC.

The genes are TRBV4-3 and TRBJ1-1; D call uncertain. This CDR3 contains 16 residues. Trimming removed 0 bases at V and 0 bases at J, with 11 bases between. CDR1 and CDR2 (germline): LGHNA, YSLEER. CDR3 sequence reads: CASSQDQDGLNTEAFF. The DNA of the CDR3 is TGCGCCAGCAGCCAAGATCAGGACGGTTTGAACACTGAAGCTTTCTTT.

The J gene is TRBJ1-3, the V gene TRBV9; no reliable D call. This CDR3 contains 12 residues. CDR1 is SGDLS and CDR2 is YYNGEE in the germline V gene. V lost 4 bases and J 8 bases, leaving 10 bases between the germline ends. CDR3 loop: CASSMPEDTIYF. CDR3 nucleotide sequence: TGTGCCAGCAGCATGCCGGAAGACACCATATATTTT.

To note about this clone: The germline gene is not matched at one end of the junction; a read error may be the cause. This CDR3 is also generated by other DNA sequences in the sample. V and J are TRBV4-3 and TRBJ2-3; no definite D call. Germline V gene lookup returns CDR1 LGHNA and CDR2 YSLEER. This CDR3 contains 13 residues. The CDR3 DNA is TGCGCCAGTAGCCAAGTAGACACAGATACGCAGTATTTT. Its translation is CASSQVDTDTQYF.

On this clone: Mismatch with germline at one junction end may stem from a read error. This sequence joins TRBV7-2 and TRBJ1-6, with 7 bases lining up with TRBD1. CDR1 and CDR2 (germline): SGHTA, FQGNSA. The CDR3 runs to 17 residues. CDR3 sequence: CASSLFWDSGYSSPLHF. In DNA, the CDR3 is TGTGCCAGCAGCTTATTTTGGGACAGTGGATATAGTTCACCCCTCCACTTT.

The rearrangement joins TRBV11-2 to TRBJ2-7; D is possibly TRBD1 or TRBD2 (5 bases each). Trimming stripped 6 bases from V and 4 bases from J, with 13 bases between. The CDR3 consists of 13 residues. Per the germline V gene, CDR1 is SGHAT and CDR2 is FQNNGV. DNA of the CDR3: TGTGCCAGCAGGCCTACGGGGCTGTACGAGCAGTACTTC. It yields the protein CASRPTGLYEQYF.

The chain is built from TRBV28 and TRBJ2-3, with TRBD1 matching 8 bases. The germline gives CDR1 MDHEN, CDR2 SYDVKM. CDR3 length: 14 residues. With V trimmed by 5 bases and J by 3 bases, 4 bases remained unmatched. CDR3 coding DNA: TGTGCCAGCAGTAGAGACAGGGGTACAGATACGCAGTATTTT. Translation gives CASSRDRGTDTQYF.

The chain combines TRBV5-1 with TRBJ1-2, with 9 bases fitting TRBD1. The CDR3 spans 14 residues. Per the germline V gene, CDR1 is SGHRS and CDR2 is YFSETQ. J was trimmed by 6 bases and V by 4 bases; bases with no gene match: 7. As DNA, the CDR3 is TGCGCCAGCAGCCCGGACAGGGGTCGACATGGCTACACCTTC. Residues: CASSPDRGRHGYTF.

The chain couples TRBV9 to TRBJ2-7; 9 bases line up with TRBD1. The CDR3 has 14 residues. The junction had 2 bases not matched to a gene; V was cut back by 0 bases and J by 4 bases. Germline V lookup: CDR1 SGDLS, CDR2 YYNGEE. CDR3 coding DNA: TGTGCCAGCAGCGTAGCTGGACAGGGGTACGAGCAGTACTTC. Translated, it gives CASSVAGQGYEQYF.

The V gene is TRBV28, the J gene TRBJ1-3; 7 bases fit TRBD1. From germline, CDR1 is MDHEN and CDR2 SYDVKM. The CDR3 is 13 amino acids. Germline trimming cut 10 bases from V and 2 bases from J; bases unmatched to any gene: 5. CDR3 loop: CATIGGPGNTIYF. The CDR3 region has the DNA TGTGCCACCATAGGGGGCCCTGGAAACACCATATATTTT.